The 28 T cell receptor beta chains listed next were all sequenced from one sample in a study of cytomegalovirus exposure and HLA in healthy donors. The study ran its PCR with 60 Vbeta and 13 Jbeta primers. The table came from immunoSEQ multiplex PCR; TCRdb's copy has only in-frame clones and leaves some out. Of 200,000 to 250,000 clones listed, roughly 80% are singletons. Sequencing was done on a sample of PBMCs. The receptor set was obtained from a young man in good health and CMV-seronegative.

This sequence joins TRBV11-2 and TRBJ2-3; 12 bases map to TRBD2. The length of the CDR3 is 17 residues. Trimming took 5 bases from V and 1 from J; bases not matched to a gene: 7. CDR1 SGHAT and CDR2 FQNNGV come from the germline V gene. Here the CDR3 reads CASSPRRTSGGTDTQYF. CDR3 DNA: TGTGCCAGCAGCCCAAGGAGGACTAGCGGGGGCACAGATACGCAGTATTTT.

The rearrangement joins TRBV28 to TRBJ1-2; unclear D gene. Germline V gene data show CDR1 as MDHEN and CDR2 as SYDVKM. The CDR3 totals 15 residues. Deletions cut 3 bases from V and 1 base from J, with 12 bases between. The DNA for the CDR3 is TGTGCCAGCAGTTTCCCCGAGGGCCTTAACTATGGCTACACCTTC. As protein: CASSFPEGLNYGYTF.

The V call is TRBV9, the J call TRBJ1-1; 8 bases match TRBD1. The CDR3 covers 15 residues. Germline-derived CDR1 and CDR2 are SGDLS and YYNGEE. Trimming at V came to 3 bases and at J to 5 bases, leaving 9 bases not matched to a gene. The CDR3 region has the DNA TGTGCCAGCAGCGGATACGACAGGGGCGGGACTGAAGCTTTCTTT. This translates into CASSGYDRGGTEAFF.

This clone turned up a few times. The gene calls are TRBV6-6 and TRBJ2-7; weak D call: TRBD1 (6 bases). The CDR3 covers 15 residues. The germline V and J ends were trimmed by 6 bases and 3 bases, with 18 bases remaining between them. Germline-derived CDR1 and CDR2 are MNHNY and SVGAGI (reference sequence). CDR3 DNA sequence: TGTGCCAGCAGGGGAACCGGGACATCATACTACGAGCAGTACTTC. It translates to CASRGTGTSYYEQYF.

This chain joins TRBV18 and TRBJ2-2; D is perhaps TRBD2 (6 bases). Germline loops: CDR1 KGHSH, CDR2 LQKENI. The CDR3 covers 14 residues. With 3 bases removed from V and 5 bases from J, the gap between germline ends came to 10 bases. The CDR3 sequence: CASSPTGTTGELFF. CDR3 nucleotides: TGTGCCAGCTCACCTACCGGGACTACCGGGGAGCTGTTTTTT.

CDR3 bases: TGTGCCAGCAGCTGGGGGGGGAACACTGAAGCTTTCTTT. Translated: CASSWGGNTEAFF. The chain is built from TRBV7-9 and TRBJ1-1, with D maybe TRBD1 (5 bases). The germline V and J ends were trimmed by 4 bases and 1 base, with 7 bases remaining between them. The length of the CDR3 is 13 residues. Germline V gene lookup returns CDR1 SEHNR and CDR2 FQNEAQ (reference sequence).

The CDR3 DNA sequence: TGTGCCAGCAGTTACTCGGGGACAGGGGGTGGAAACACCATATATTTT. It encodes CASSYSGTGGGNTIYF. V and J are TRBV6-5 and TRBJ1-3; 11 nucleotides line up with TRBD1. The J segment lost 3 bases and the V segment lost 0 bases, leaving 1 base of the junction unmatched. Per the germline V gene, CDR1 is MNHEY and CDR2 is SVGAGI. This CDR3 region has 16 residues.

This clone has just one count. A junction boundary mismatches the germline segment, possibly from a read error. The chain uses TRBV2 and TRBJ2-5, with 14 bases lining up with TRBD2. The CDR3 runs 17 residues. Germline V lookup: CDR1 SNHLY, CDR2 FYNNEI. Written as DNA, the CDR3 is TGTGCCAGCAGCCGCCGACTAGCGGGGGGGAACGAAGAGTCCCAGTACTTC. Translated, it gives CASSRRLAGGNEESQYF.

This chain connects TRBV5-1 to TRBJ2-1; 7 bases line up with TRBD1. This CDR3 contains 15 residues. Germline CDR1 and CDR2: SGHRS and YFSETQ. Unmatched junction bases numbered 6, after V lost 0 bases and J lost 6 bases. This CDR3 reads CASSLGQGVINEQFF. The CDR3 DNA is TGCGCCAGCAGCTTGGGGCAGGGGGTAATCAATGAGCAGTTCTTC.

This clone occurred once. The J gene is TRBJ2-2, the V gene TRBV25-1; possibly TRBD1 for D (6 bases). Germline-derived CDR1 and CDR2 are MGHDK and SYGVNS. V was clipped by 3 bases and J by 0 bases, with 8 bases between them. The CDR3 contains 15 residues. This chain's CDR3 is CASSEWTANTGELFF. CDR3 in DNA: TGTGCCAGCAGTGAGTGGACAGCGAACACCGGGGAGCTGTTTTTT.

This clone was counted once. The V gene is TRBV4-1, the J gene TRBJ1-2, with 8 bases fitting TRBD1. This CDR3 region has 15 residues. Germline CDR1 is MGHRA and CDR2 is YSYEKL. The V segment lost 2 bases and the J segment 2 bases; nucleotides outside the gene matches: 4. The CDR3 DNA follows: TGCGCCAGCAGCCAAATACAGGGGGTGAACTATGGCTACACCTTC. Protein product: CASSQIQGVNYGYTF.

The gene calls are TRBV7-9 and TRBJ2-4; the match to TRBD1 covers 10 bases. V was clipped by 5 bases and J by 8 bases; unmatched bases: 6. The CDR3 is made up of 14 amino acids. CDR1 SEHNR and CDR2 FQNEAQ come from the germline V gene (reference sequence). Here the CDR3 reads CASSGRTGGDIQYF. CDR3 nucleotide sequence: TGTGCCAGCAGCGGCCGGACAGGGGGGGACATTCAGTACTTC.

The chain uses TRBV27 and TRBJ2-7; 9 nucleotides align to TRBD1. J gave up 1 base and V 5 bases, and 9 bases lay outside the gene matches. There are 16 residues in the CDR3. CDR1 MNHEY and CDR2 SMNVEV come from the germline V gene (reference sequence). The CDR3 here is CASSRVAGTGSYEQYF. CDR3 bases: TGTGCCAGCAGTAGAGTCGCCGGGACAGGGTCCTACGAGCAGTACTTC.

The chain couples TRBV27 to TRBJ2-3; 7 bases fit TRBD2. There are 16 residues in the CDR3. Trimming took 5 bases from V and 2 from J; bases not matched to a gene: 10. Germline V lookup: CDR1 MNHEY, CDR2 SMNVEV (reference sequence). The CDR3 nucleotides are TGTGCCAGCAGTCCCCAACCGGGACTAAACACAGATACGCAGTATTTT. Protein product: CASSPQPGLNTDTQYF.

This chain joins TRBV4-2 and TRBJ2-7; 8 bases fit TRBD2. Germline V gene data show CDR1 as LGHNA and CDR2 as YNFKEQ. This CDR3 is 16 amino acids long. Unmatched junction bases numbered 8, after V lost 1 base and J lost 3 bases. CDR3 coding DNA: TGTGCCAGCAGCCAAGGAGAAGCGGGGGACTTCTACGAGCAGTACTTC. Its translation: CASSQGEAGDFYEQYF.

The J gene is TRBJ2-7, the V gene TRBV6-5, with D unresolved. Germline CDR1 and CDR2: MNHEY and SVGAGI. V lost 5 bases, J lost 3 bases, and 8 bases lay in between. The CDR3 is made up of 12 amino acids. CDR3 in amino acids: CASSRGFYEQYF. The CDR3 DNA follows: TGTGCCAGCAGTCGCGGATTCTACGAGCAGTACTTC.

The DNA of the CDR3 is TGTGCCAGCAGGGGGACAGGGACCTACGAGCAGTACTTC. Its protein product is CASRGTGTYEQYF. J is TRBJ2-7 and V is TRBV28, with 9 bases matching TRBD1. The V and J ends lost 6 bases and 2 bases, in that order; junction bases with no gene match: 2. The CDR3 totals 13 residues. The germline V gene encodes CDR1 MDHEN and CDR2 SYDVKM. Full variable domain (outside the CDR3, taken from reference TRBV28 and TRBJ2-7): DVKVTQSSRYLVKRTGEKVFLECVQDMDHENMFWYRQDPGLGLRLIYFSYDVKMKEKGDIPEGYSVSREKKERFSLILESASTNQTSMYLCASRGTGTYEQYFGPGTRLTVT.

The V call is TRBV7-2, the J call TRBJ2-4; 10 positions agree with TRBD2. This CDR3 region has 16 residues. Germline V CDR1 and CDR2: SGHTA, FQGNSA. Trimming at V came to 5 bases and at J to 1 base, leaving 5 bases not matched to a gene. CDR3 in amino acids: CASSHERGGAKNIQYF. In DNA form, the CDR3 reads TGTGCCAGCAGCCATGAGCGGGGGGGGGCCAAAAACATTCAGTACTTC.

This clone turned up a few times. This chain joins TRBV28 and TRBJ2-5; TRBD1 matches 7 bases. This CDR3 is 15 amino acids long. Looked up from germline, CDR1 is MDHEN and CDR2 is SYDVKM. V lost 2 bases, J lost 3 bases, and 6 bases stayed unmatched. The CDR3 is CASSLKDRLKETQYF. In DNA form, the CDR3 reads TGTGCCAGCAGTTTAAAGGACAGGCTAAAAGAGACCCAGTACTTC.

The chain links TRBV2 to TRBJ2-3; no firm D call. The V end was cut by 6 bases, the J end by 2 bases, with 24 bases between. Germline-derived CDR1 and CDR2 are SNHLY and FYNNEI. The CDR3 sequence is 18 residues long. CDR3 sequence (DNA): TGTGCCAGCAGACACCTAAGAAACGTGGTAGCCCTCACAGATACGCAGTATTTT. Protein: CASRHLRNVVALTDTQYF.

The chain recombines TRBV5-5 with TRBJ1-5; D is undetermined. Between the trimmed V and J ends, which lost 0 bases and 5 bases, there was a span of 9 bases. This CDR3 contains 14 residues. Germline CDR1 is SGHKS and CDR2 is YYEKEE (reference sequence). CDR3 DNA sequence: TGTGCCAGCAGCTTGGGGTCCGGGGATCAGCCCCAGCATTTT. This gives the protein CASSLGSGDQPQHF.

This chain links TRBV4-2 with TRBJ2-2; 8 bases line up with TRBD1. The CDR3 runs 15 residues. V lost 4 bases, J lost 5 bases, and 6 bases stayed unmatched. Germline CDR1 reads LGHNA; CDR2 reads YNFKEQ. The CDR3 DNA sequence: TGTGCCAGCAGCCTCGGACAGGGAGGTACCGGGGAGCTGTTTTTT. Its translation: CASSLGQGGTGELFF.

The DNA of the CDR3 is TGTGCCAGCAGCGCTAGCAACCCCCCAGATACGCAGTATTTT. Encoded protein: CASSASNPPDTQYF. The gene calls are TRBV9 and TRBJ2-3, with a tentative D call TRBD2 (5 bases). Between the trimmed V and J ends, which lost 3 bases and 4 bases, there was a span of 12 bases. In germline, CDR1 is SGDLS, CDR2 YYNGEE. The CDR3 extends over 14 amino acids.

The chain joins TRBV7-6 to TRBJ2-1; 9 bases are shared with TRBD2. V dropped 1 base and J dropped 7; count of bases not matched to a gene: 5. CDR3 length: 15 residues. CDR1 is SGHVS and CDR2 is FNYEAQ in the germline V gene. The CDR3 DNA reads as TGTGCCAGCAGCTTAGGGCGGGGGGGAGGAAATGAGCAGTTCTTC. Its translation is CASSLGRGGGNEQFF.

The chain uses TRBV9 and TRBJ1-2, with a weak D call TRBD1 (5 bases). V gave up 3 bases and J gave up 5 bases, with 8 bases separating them. The germline gives CDR1 SGDLS, CDR2 YYNGEE. CDR3 length: 12 amino acids. CDR3 in DNA: TGTGCCAGCAGCGGCGGGGGATATGGCTACACCTTC. Translating it yields CASSGGGYGYTF. The full variable domain, rest sourced from reference TRBV9 and TRBJ1-2, is DSGVTQTPKHLITATGQRVTLRCSPRSGDLSVYWYQQSLDQGLQFLIQYYNGEERAKGNILERFSAQQFPDLHSELNLSSLELGDSALYFCASSGGGYGYTFGSGTRLTVV.

The chain is built from TRBV9 and TRBJ2-7, with 14 bases matching TRBD2. J gave up 4 bases and V 3 bases, and 3 bases lay outside the gene matches. CDR1 SGDLS and CDR2 YYNGEE come from the germline V gene. The CDR3 spans 15 residues. The CDR3 here is CASSGGLAGDYEQYF. Here the CDR3 DNA reads TGTGCCAGCAGCGGGGGACTAGCGGGGGATTACGAGCAGTACTTC.

The rearrangement links TRBV15 to TRBJ2-7; weak D call: TRBD2 (6 bases). This CDR3 region has 13 residues. Germline loops: CDR1 LNHNV, CDR2 YYDKDF (reference sequence). V was trimmed by 0 bases and J by 6 bases, leaving 9 bases between them. CDR3 loop: CATSRDLGGEQYF. The CDR3 DNA sequence: TGTGCCACCAGCAGAGATTTGGGGGGCGAGCAGTACTTC.

J is TRBJ2-3 and V is TRBV19, with D perhaps matching TRBD2 (5 bases). V shed 5 bases and J shed 0 bases, with 9 bases lying between them. CDR1 and CDR2 from the germline V gene are LNHDA and SQIVND (reference sequence). The CDR3 spans 14 residues. CDR3 amino acids: CASSAGTSTDTQYF. The DNA for the CDR3 is TGTGCCAGTAGTGCGGGTACTAGCACAGATACGCAGTATTTT.